This T cell receptor (beta chain) originates from a study of T cells in localized non-small cell lung cancer. Study-wide results and limits: Compared with tumor, uninvolved adjacent lung displayed greater T cell clonality, ranking highest overall.

Comments on this clone: The antigen remains undetermined.

Produced via immunoSEQ multiplex PCR; TCRdb's table is partial and in-frame only. The sample holds some 2,500 clones, around 20% seen once. Unmatched junction bases numbered 6, after V lost 3 bases and J lost 7 bases. This CDR3 has 15 amino acids. Germline V gene lookup returns CDR1 LNHDA and CDR2 SQIVND (reference sequence). Sequenced material: lung tumor tissue, taken before any cancer treatment. The clonotype was recovered from a woman between 40 and 69 years old with stage I lung adenocarcinoma. This chain joins TRBV19 and TRBJ1-6, with TRBD1 matching over 7 bases. CDR3 in amino acids: CASSMVTGRNSPLHF. CDR3 DNA sequence: TGTGCCAGTAGTATGGTGACAGGGCGGAATTCACCCCTCCACTTT.